This T cell receptor beta chain was observed in a study of beta chain features in type 1 diabetes. Study-wide results and caveats: TCRB CDR3s from Type 1 diabetes patients were moderately but significantly shorter in all four CD4+ subsets.

Isolated RNA was reverse transcribed in full, so expressed TCRB transcripts were sequenced. The table came from immunoSEQ multiplex PCR; TCRdb's copy has only in-frame clones and leaves some out. The top ten clones hold about 0.9% of a sample with some 190,000 clones, around 7.8% of them seen once. This CDR3 is built from 12 residues. CDR1 is KGHSH and CDR2 is LQKENI in the germline V gene. Between the trimmed V and J ends, which lost 1 base and 8 bases, there was a span of 8 bases. Sorting based on CD45RO/CCR7/CD25/CD127/CD95/CD27 separated CD4+ naive, central memory, regulatory and stem cell-like memory cells. Populations isolated by sorting all had purity greater than 95%. This clone turned up a few times. The antigen remains unidentified.

Material: central memory CD4+ T cells from blood. The receptor comes from a woman aged 35 to 49 with type 1 diabetes. This chain joins TRBV18 and TRBJ1-1; a weak D match, TRBD1 (5 bases). The CDR3 bases are TGTGCCAGCTCACCACAGACAGCCGAAGCTTTCTTT. Translation gives CASSPQTAEAFF. Using reference TRBV18 and TRBJ1-1 for the parts outside the CDR3, the full variable domain is NAGVMQNPRHLVRRRGQEARLRCSPMKGHSHVYWYRQLPEEGLKFMVYLQKENIIDESGMPKERFSAEFPKEGPSILRIQQVVRGDSAAYFCASSPQTAEAFFGQGTRLTVV.